Reported below is one T cell receptor (beta chain). Its specificity is not known. All of the isolated RNA was reverse transcribed, so expressed TCRB transcripts were sequenced. Produced via immunoSEQ multiplex PCR; TCRdb's table is partial and in-frame only. Here the sample spans around 44,000 clones, around 50% being singletons. The data derive from a study of beta chain features in type 1 diabetes. Every sorted population was more than 95% pure. Regarding the study as a whole: People with Type 1 diabetes carried modestly yet significantly shorter TCRB CDR3s in all four CD4+ subsets. Among type 1 diabetes patients, VDJ junctions had fewer insertions and more deletions.

CDR3 size: 14 residues. V shed 2 bases and J shed 0 bases, with 8 bases lying between them. CDR1 and CDR2 (germline): SGHAT, FQNNGV. The clonotype was recovered from a woman between 18 and 29 years old in good health. The J gene is TRBJ2-7, the V gene TRBV11-2; possible D gene TRBD2, 5 bases. Specimen: Tregs from blood. CDR3 DNA sequence: TGTGCCAGCAGCTTAACGACTAACTCCTACGAGCAGTACTTC. This translates into CASSLTTNSYEQYF.